The 29 T cell receptor beta chains presented below share a single source sample, sequenced in a study of blood T cell repertoires in COVID-19. Measured with immunoSEQ multiplex PCR; TCRdb has only the in-frame clones, and not every one. The sample holds fewer than 130,000 clones, 88% seen once. Sequencing input: peripheral blood. The receptor source for this set is a woman between 45 and 65 years old with acute or convalescent COVID-19.

This rearrangement joins TRBV5-1 to TRBJ2-1; 9 bases match TRBD2. The CDR3 sequence is 15 residues long. V lost 3 bases, J lost 6 bases, and 7 bases stayed unmatched. From germline, CDR1 is SGHRS and CDR2 YFSETQ. In nucleotides, the CDR3 is TGCGCCAGCAGCTCGGTAGCGGGAGCGGTCAATGAGCAGTTCTTC. This codes for CASSSVAGAVNEQFF.

The V call is TRBV5-4, the J call TRBJ2-2; 13 bases are a match to TRBD2. CDR1 is SGHNT, CDR2 YYREEE, per germline (reference sequence). The V gene end was trimmed by 4 bases and the J gene end by 4 bases; junction bases not matched to a gene: 4. CDR3 size: 16 residues. The CDR3 spells CASSVGLAGTTGELFF. The CDR3 bases are TGTGCCAGCAGCGTGGGACTAGCGGGAACCACCGGGGAGCTGTTTTTT.

This rearrangement joins TRBV12-3 or TRBV12-4 to TRBJ2-2; D not resolved. The V end was cut by 8 bases, the J end by 5 bases, with 9 bases between. This CDR3 has 12 amino acids. The CDR3 coding sequence is TGTGCCAGCGAGTTCCCGACCGGGGAGCTGTTTTTT. It codes for CASEFPTGELFF.

The V and J genes are TRBV2 and TRBJ2-7; D is perhaps TRBD1 (6 bases). Germline assignment: CDR1 SNHLY and CDR2 FYNNEI. CDR3 size: 14 residues. Trimming pared 3 bases from V and 3 bases from J, leaving 12 bases between. CDR3 amino acids: CASSDGTFYYEQYF. CDR3 coding DNA: TGTGCCAGCAGTGATGGGACATTTTACTACGAGCAGTACTTC.

This chain connects TRBV19 to TRBJ1-5, with TRBD1 matching 8 bases. The CDR3 sequence is 17 residues long. Germline V gene data show CDR1 as LNHDA and CDR2 as SQIVND (reference sequence). V lost 7 bases to trimming and J lost 0 bases; unmatched junction nucleotides: 11. CDR3 in amino acids: CASTLGQDFVSNQPQHF. The CDR3 DNA reads as TGTGCCAGTACTCTGGGACAGGATTTCGTTAGCAATCAGCCCCAGCATTTT.

The chain employs TRBV11-2 and TRBJ2-5; D gene uncertain. Germline V gene lookup returns CDR1 SGHAT and CDR2 FQNNGV. The CDR3 is 10 amino acids. V was clipped by 9 bases and J by 2 bases, with 4 bases between them. The CDR3 DNA is TGTGCCAGTAGTCAAGAGACCCAGTACTTC. Amino acid sequence: CASSQETQYF.

This sequence joins TRBV2 and TRBJ1-5, with a weak D call TRBD1 (5 bases). The V gene's germline CDR1 is SNHLY and CDR2 FYNNEI. The CDR3 has 16 amino acids. Trimming left V 6 bases short and J 1 base short, with 16 bases between. The DNA for the CDR3 is TGTGCCAGCAGCCACACTCAGGGCTTCAGCAATCAGCCCCAGCATTTT. Its protein product is CASSHTQGFSNQPQHF.

This clone was seen just once. The rearrangement links TRBV28 to TRBJ1-2; TRBD1 agrees at 8 bases. V shed 2 bases, J shed 8 bases, and the junction held 10 bases outside the gene matches. Germline V lookup: CDR1 MDHEN, CDR2 SYDVKM. This CDR3 contains 15 residues. This CDR3 is CASSLRLQGAGGYTF. CDR3 nucleotide sequence: TGTGCCAGCAGTTTAAGGTTGCAGGGGGCGGGAGGCTACACCTTC.

The V call is TRBV27, the J call TRBJ2-1, with TRBD1 matching over 7 bases. After removal of 7 bases from V and 1 base from J, the junction contained 7 bases not matched to a gene. This CDR3 comprises 15 residues. Germline V lookup: CDR1 MNHEY, CDR2 SMNVEV (reference sequence). DNA of the CDR3: TGTGCCAGCATGCCGGGACAGTTATCCTACAATGAGCAGTTCTTC. Amino acid sequence: CASMPGQLSYNEQFF.

The rearrangement joins TRBV6-6 to TRBJ2-2; perhaps TRBD1 as D (5 bases). Trimming left V 4 bases short and J 6 bases short, with 9 bases between. CDR1 and CDR2 from the germline V gene are MNHNY and SVGAGI (reference sequence). The CDR3 consists of 13 residues. Here the CDR3 reads CASSLLGAGELFF. The CDR3 DNA is TGTGCCAGCAGTTTATTAGGGGCCGGGGAGCTGTTTTTT.

The chain couples TRBV5-1 to TRBJ2-6; maybe TRBD1 (6 bases). This CDR3 is 18 amino acids long. Per germline, CDR1 SGHRS and CDR2 YFSETQ. V gave up 4 bases and J gave up 4 bases, with 21 bases separating them. CDR3 DNA sequence: TGCGCCAGCAGCATAGCGCCCAGGGGAACCTCCGGGGCCAACGTCCTGACTTTC. The encoded protein is CASSIAPRGTSGANVLTF.

The chain has TRBV18 and TRBJ2-7, with TRBD2 identical over 7 bases. This CDR3 has 15 amino acids. CDR1 KGHSH and CDR2 LQKENI come from the germline V gene. V lost 6 bases to trimming and J lost 3 bases; unmatched junction nucleotides: 11. The CDR3 DNA reads as TGTGCCAGCTCCCAGGCGGCGGGAGAACACTACGAGCAGTACTTC. Its translation is CASSQAAGEHYEQYF.

The chain has TRBV7-2 and TRBJ2-3; D is undetermined. V was cut by 2 bases and J by 6 bases, with 15 bases left in between. Germline loops: CDR1 SGHTA, CDR2 FQGNSA. The CDR3 runs 15 residues. The CDR3 bases are TGTGCCAGCAGCTTATCGATTAGCCCGGGTGATACGCAGTATTTT. It translates to CASSLSISPGDTQYF.

A remark on this clone: Other DNA sequences of this sample code for an identical CDR3. The gene calls are TRBV18 and TRBJ2-5, with 7 bases that match TRBD2. This CDR3 is built from 15 residues. J gave up 2 bases and V 2 bases, and 5 bases lay outside the gene matches. The germline V gene has CDR1 KGHSH and CDR2 LQKENI. In nucleotides, the CDR3 is TGTGCCAGCTCACCAAGGCTAGCGGATCAAGAGACCCAGTACTTC. Translation gives CASSPRLADQETQYF.

This clone was seen just once. The chain recombines TRBV19 with TRBJ2-5, with 10 bases matching TRBD2. The V gene's germline CDR1 is LNHDA and CDR2 SQIVND (reference sequence). The V gene end was trimmed by 1 base and the J gene end by 0 bases; junction bases not matched to a gene: 8. The CDR3 totals 18 residues. The CDR3 DNA follows: TGTGCCAGTAGTATAGTCGGAGGAGCGGGAGGGTACCAAGAGACCCAGTACTTC. It specifies CASSIVGGAGGYQETQYF.

The genes are TRBV2 and TRBJ1-5; no clear D. In germline, CDR1 is SNHLY, CDR2 FYNNEI. Trimming cost V 3 bases and J 0 bases, with 12 bases left between them. The CDR3 length is 16 residues. This CDR3 reads CASSDGWAGSNQPQHF. The CDR3 DNA reads TGTGCCAGCAGTGATGGGTGGGCGGGTAGCAATCAGCCCCAGCATTTT.

This rearrangement joins TRBV19 to TRBJ2-7; tentatively, D is TRBD1 (5 bases). The CDR3 runs 13 residues. The V gene's germline CDR1 is LNHDA and CDR2 SQIVND (reference sequence). V lost 1 base to trimming and J lost 6 bases, with 10 bases between them. The CDR3, as DNA: TGTGCCAGTAGTATAGGGCAGGGTATCGAGCAGTACTTC. Translating it yields CASSIGQGIEQYF.

V gene TRBV6-5 combines with J gene TRBJ1-2; 7 bases line up with TRBD1. After removal of 6 bases from V and 2 bases from J, the junction contained 9 bases not matched to a gene. The CDR3 sequence is 15 residues long. Germline V gives CDR1 MNHEY, CDR2 SVGAGI. CDR3 amino acids: CASRDDRASNYGYTF. CDR3 sequence (DNA): TGTGCCAGCAGAGACGACAGGGCCTCCAACTATGGCTACACCTTC.

This chain connects TRBV25-1 to TRBJ1-1; D ambiguous. Germline V lookup: CDR1 MGHDK, CDR2 SYGVNS. The CDR3 loop spans 11 amino acids. Trimming left V 8 bases short and J 8 bases short, with 12 bases between. CDR3 protein: CASGYRGEAFF. CDR3 DNA sequence: TGTGCCAGCGGTTACAGAGGGGAAGCTTTCTTT. The full variable domain, with the rest looked up from reference TRBV25-1 and TRBJ1-1, is EADIYQTPRYLVIGTGKKITLECSQTMGHDKMYWYQQDPGMELHLIHYSYGVNSTEKGDLSSESTVSRIRTEHFPLTLESARPSHTSQYLCASGYRGEAFFGQGTRLTVV.

The J gene is TRBJ1-3, the V gene TRBV7-2; D remains ambiguous. Between the trimmed V and J ends, which lost 4 bases and 0 bases, there was a span of 10 bases. This CDR3 spans 15 amino acids. Germline assignment: CDR1 SGHTA and CDR2 FQGNSA. The CDR3 loop reads CASSSEAISGNTIYF. The CDR3 DNA follows: TGTGCCAGCAGCTCTGAGGCTATCTCTGGAAACACCATATATTTT.

The V call is TRBV5-4, the J call TRBJ1-1; D is unresolved. V dropped 3 bases and J dropped 4 bases, with 13 bases sitting between them. This CDR3 is built from 14 residues. Germline assignment: CDR1 SGHNT and CDR2 YYREEE (reference sequence). The CDR3 sequence is CASSSFSAATEAFF. The CDR3 nucleotides are TGTGCCAGCAGCTCGTTCAGCGCCGCCACTGAAGCTTTCTTT.

The V gene is TRBV19, the J gene TRBJ2-5; a weak D match, TRBD2 (6 bases). The V end lost 5 bases, the J end lost 5 bases, and 12 bases lay between the germline ends. Germline CDR1 is LNHDA and CDR2 is SQIVND (reference sequence). CDR3 length equals 13 residues. CDR3 sequence (DNA): TGTGCCAGTAGTGCGACTAGGCTGGAGACCCAGTACTTC. Protein sequence: CASSATRLETQYF.

This sequence joins TRBV29-1 and TRBJ2-1; 8 bases agree with TRBD2. The CDR3 runs 15 residues. Germline V gene data show CDR1 as SQVTM and CDR2 as ANQGSEA. Trimming took 1 base from V and 6 from J; bases not matched to a gene: 8. CDR3: CSVEGPAGVPNEQFF. DNA of the CDR3: TGCAGCGTTGAAGGGCCAGCGGGAGTTCCCAATGAGCAGTTCTTC.

This chain connects TRBV20-1 to TRBJ2-3, with a possible D match to TRBD2 (5 bases). V was shortened by 3 bases and J by 2 bases, with 15 bases between the two germline ends. Germline CDR1 and CDR2: DFQATT and SNEGSKA (reference sequence). The CDR3 consists of 15 residues. CDR3 bases: TGCAGTGCTAGTAATAAGAGGGTAGCCACAGATACGCAGTATTTT. Its protein is CSASNKRVATDTQYF.

The chain carries TRBV28 and TRBJ2-5; weak D call: TRBD2 (6 bases). This CDR3 spans 13 amino acids. The V gene's germline CDR1 is MDHEN and CDR2 SYDVKM. V shed 6 bases and J shed 0 bases, with 8 bases lying between them. CDR3 in amino acids: CASSWDYQETQYF. The CDR3 DNA sequence: TGTGCCAGCAGCTGGGACTACCAAGAGACCCAGTACTTC.

In its sample, this clone was seen once. The gene calls are TRBV5-1 and TRBJ2-1; TRBD2 might be the D (6 bases). V was trimmed by 4 bases and J by 4 bases, leaving 15 bases between them. CDR1 SGHRS and CDR2 YFSETQ come from the germline V gene. This CDR3 region has 15 residues. The CDR3 nucleotides are TGCGCCAGCAGCCTCGCCGGGACTCCTTACAATGAGCAGTTCTTC. Encoded protein: CASSLAGTPYNEQFF.

The chain joins TRBV2 to TRBJ2-5, with TRBD1 identical over 8 bases. V was clipped by 7 bases and J by 4 bases; unmatched bases: 8. CDR3 length equals 14 residues. In germline, CDR1 is SNHLY, CDR2 FYNNEI. The CDR3 DNA sequence: TGTGCCAGCATTAACGCAGGGGGCCTAGAGACCCAGTACTTC. This encodes CASINAGGLETQYF.

The chain recombines TRBV6-6 with TRBJ2-7, with D perhaps matching TRBD2 (5 bases). The germline V and J ends were trimmed by 2 bases and 0 bases, with 11 bases remaining between them. Per germline, CDR1 MNHNY and CDR2 SVGAGI (reference sequence). This CDR3 has 15 residues. CDR3 bases: TGTGCCAGCAGTTACGCGGGCGGTAGCTCCTACGAGCAGTACTTC. This encodes CASSYAGGSSYEQYF.

The gene calls are TRBV9 and TRBJ1-3; 8 bases match TRBD1. The CDR3 length is 16 residues. Germline trimming cut 3 bases from V and 0 bases from J; bases unmatched to any gene: 5. Germline V gene lookup returns CDR1 SGDLS and CDR2 YYNGEE. The CDR3 loop is CASSDGDRISGNTIYF. Written as DNA, the CDR3 is TGTGCCAGCAGCGACGGGGACAGGATCTCTGGAAACACCATATATTTT.